This entry describes one T cell receptor (beta chain). The data were taken from a study of technical replicates of blood from several donors. The CDR3 runs to 15 residues. Germline V CDR1 and CDR2: MNHEY, SVGAGI. V shed 5 bases and J 9 bases; nucleotides not matched to a gene: 13. TCRdb's copy holds only in-frame clones and misses some; the assay was immunoSEQ multiplex PCR. The sample includes roughly 68,000 clones, about 88% of them seen just once. J is TRBJ2-1 and V is TRBV6-5, with 7 bases lining up with TRBD2. Sequencing was performed on PBMCs. The TCR sequence derives from a human donor in good health. Some clones in this sample may be carry-over from other donors' samples. The CDR3 loop reads CASSPHGGRVSEQFF. CDR3 nucleotides: TGTGCCAGCAGTCCCCACGGGGGGAGGGTTAGTGAGCAGTTCTTC.